The sequence of this T cell receptor (beta chain) was determined in a study of CD8 T cells in Susac syndrome. Study background: When their blood was taken, patients with Susac syndrome were therapy-naive, taking corticosteroids, or taking intravenous immunoglobulin alone. Findings and limits, study-wide: The study conceded that its TCR sequencing and HLA analysis involved relatively few individuals.

Worth noting for this clonotype: The antigen remains undetermined.

About 0.5 to 1 ug RNA was reverse transcribed with random hexamers. Amplification of TCR beta CDR3 across 54 Vbeta and 13 Jbeta was performed with immunoSEQ multiplex PCR. In TCRdb, the immunoSEQ multiplex PCR reads were re-called with MiXCR into one record per CDR3 protein. The sample contains 110,000 to 150,000 distinct CDR3 sequences, nearly 97% of which appear only once. CDR1 and CDR2 (germline): SGHTA, FQGNSA. Trimming removed 1 base at V and 2 bases at J, with 5 bases between. The CDR3 has 13 amino acids. The gene calls are TRBV7-2 and TRBJ2-5; unclear D gene. The sample was CD4+ T cells from PBMCs. The clonotype originates from a human donor with Susac syndrome. In nucleotides, the CDR3 is TGTGCCAGCAGCTTAGAGATACAAGAGACCCAGTACTTC. Residues: CASSLEIQETQYF.